This TCR beta chain was captured by sequencing in a study of Ad26.COV2.S vaccination and SARS-CoV-2 variants. Study-level background: Ad26.COV2.S shots went into the muscle once or twice, 56 days apart.

Only one count was recorded for this clone. Its antigen is not identified. Clones were sequenced by immunoSEQ multiplex PCR, and TCRdb holds only the in-frame ones, with some missing. The repertoire holds 380,000 or so clones, about 89% seen once, with under 6% in the top ten. Trimming left V 2 bases short and J 5 bases short, with 9 bases between. This CDR3 region has 14 residues. Germline assignment: CDR1 MDHEN and CDR2 SYDVKM. Treatment indicated: about 20 received Ad26.COV2.S at low or high dose, single or two shots; roughly five received placebo; per-sample allocation not given. Day 63 following the first vaccine or placebo injection was when the samples were taken. The administered vaccine (an Ad26 vector) expressed Wuhan-strain SARS-CoV-2 spike. Study conclusions and caveats: Spike-specific CD8+ and CD4+ T cell responses reportedly showed substantial breadth after vaccination. Vaccine and placebo recipients had similar non-spike TCR breadth.

The receptor comes from a person aged 18-60 years who received the Ad26.COV2.S COVID-19 vaccine or a placebo. V gene TRBV28 combines with J gene TRBJ1-4; D may be TRBD1 (6 bases). The sequencing used peripheral blood, collected in a trial of Ad26.COV2.S vaccine versus placebo. The CDR3 is CASSLIDRNEKLFF. CDR3 nucleotide sequence: TGTGCCAGCAGTTTAATCGACAGGAATGAAAAACTGTTTTTT.